The 25 T cell receptor beta chains below come from one sample, sequenced in a study of blood T cell repertoires in COVID-19. Only in-frame clones appear in the TCRdb table, and some are missing; sequencing was by immunoSEQ multiplex PCR. The data show hundreds of thousands of clones, 70% to 90% seen once. The specimen was PBMCs or T cells enriched from blood (not recorded which). These receptors all stem from a man between 50 and 59 years old who had been exposed to COVID-19.

In its sample, this clone was seen once. The J gene is TRBJ1-5, the V gene TRBV2, with TRBD1 matching over 7 bases. Germline assignment: CDR1 SNHLY and CDR2 FYNNEI. The length of the CDR3 is 14 residues. V was pared by 7 bases and J by 3 bases, with 6 bases of the junction left unmatched. CDR3 in amino acids: CASTLGQTNQPQHF. Here the CDR3 DNA reads TGTGCCAGCACCTTGGGACAGACCAATCAGCCCCAGCATTTT.

The chain employs TRBV3-1 (or the pseudogene TRBV3-2) and TRBJ1-2; D unresolved. V was shortened by 2 bases and J by 8 bases, with 15 bases between the two germline ends. This CDR3 comprises 14 residues. Germline CDR1 LGHDT, CDR2 YNNKEL (reference sequence). CDR3 sequence (DNA): TGTGCCAGCAGCCAACTTTCACCAGGTGGGGGCTACACCTTC. It yields the protein CASSQLSPGGGYTF.

The gene calls are TRBV28 and TRBJ1-2, with D maybe TRBD1 (5 bases). Germline CDR1 is MDHEN and CDR2 is SYDVKM. The CDR3 is 12 amino acids. The germline V and J ends were trimmed by 3 bases and 5 bases, with 7 bases remaining between them. CDR3 nucleotides: TGTGCCAGCAGTTTCCGACAGTATGGCTACACCTTC. It specifies CASSFRQYGYTF.

The V gene is TRBV2, the J gene TRBJ2-1, with 11 bases identical to TRBD1. Trimming took 6 bases from V and 3 from J; bases not matched to a gene: 4. Germline-derived CDR1 and CDR2 are SNHLY and FYNNEI. This CDR3 region has 15 residues. The CDR3 is CASRPGQGVYNEQFF. CDR3 nucleotides: TGTGCCAGCAGACCGGGACAGGGGGTCTACAATGAGCAGTTCTTC. Complete variable domain (other parts from reference TRBV2 and TRBJ2-1): EPEVTQTPSHQVTQMGQEVILRCVPISNHLYFYWYRQILGQKVEFLVSFYNNEISEKSEIFDDQFSVERPDGSNFTLKIRSTKLEDSAMYFCASRPGQGVYNEQFFGPGTRLTVL.

The chain combines TRBV5-1 with TRBJ2-7; 7 nucleotides match TRBD1. This CDR3 region has 14 residues. Germline V CDR1 and CDR2: SGHRS, YFSETQ. J was trimmed by 7 bases and V by 0 bases; bases with no gene match: 7. This CDR3 is CASSLVGQTMEQYF. In DNA form, the CDR3 reads TGCGCCAGCAGCTTGGTGGGACAGACTATGGAGCAGTACTTC.

This clone occurred once. This chain connects TRBV5-6 to TRBJ2-5; 8 positions match TRBD1. This CDR3 is 17 amino acids long. V was pared by 4 bases and J by 1 base, with 12 bases of the junction left unmatched. Germline CDR1 is SGHDT and CDR2 is YYEEEE. CDR3 sequence: CASSRNIDRGVQETQYF. Written as DNA, the CDR3 is TGTGCCAGCAGCCGGAACATTGACAGGGGAGTCCAAGAGACCCAGTACTTC.

This chain uses TRBV12-3 or TRBV12-4 with TRBJ2-7; D is undetermined. V gave up 4 bases and J gave up 3 bases, with 7 bases separating them. The CDR3 is 12 residues long. CDR3 sequence: CASSYRDYEQYV. DNA of the CDR3: TGTGCCAGCAGTTATAGAGACTACGAGCAGTACGTC.

The chain uses TRBV2 and TRBJ1-3; TRBD1 might be the D (6 bases). The germline gives CDR1 SNHLY, CDR2 FYNNEI. Deletions cut 7 bases from V and 7 bases from J, with 11 bases between. The CDR3 length is 12 residues. The CDR3 sequence is CASTGRGNTIYF. The CDR3, as DNA: TGTGCCAGCACGGGCAGGGGTAACACCATATATTTT.

This rearrangement joins TRBV28 to TRBJ1-1; the match to TRBD1 covers 9 bases. The CDR3 extends over 15 amino acids. V lost 6 bases and J lost 1; bases outside the gene matches: 6. Germline V gene data show CDR1 as MDHEN and CDR2 as SYDVKM. The CDR3 sequence is CASSPRGQGNTEAFF. In nucleotides, the CDR3 is TGTGCCAGCAGCCCGCGGGGACAGGGGAACACTGAAGCTTTCTTT. The complete variable domain, with remaining parts taken from reference TRBV28 and TRBJ1-1, reads DVKVTQSSRYLVKRTGEKVFLECVQDMDHENMFWYRQDPGLGLRLIYFSYDVKMKEKGDIPEGYSVSREKKERFSLILESASTNQTSMYLCASSPRGQGNTEAFFGQGTRLTVV.

The J gene is TRBJ2-3, the V gene TRBV4-2, with unresolved D. Trimming cost V 0 bases and J 3 bases, with 13 bases left between them. CDR3 size: 16 residues. From germline, CDR1 is LGHNA and CDR2 YNFKEQ. Here the CDR3 reads CASSQEYYPKTDTQYF. The DNA for the CDR3 is TGTGCCAGCAGCCAAGAGTACTACCCCAAGACAGATACGCAGTATTTT.

This clone has a single count. V and J are TRBV5-1 and TRBJ1-5, with 8 bases identical to TRBD1. Germline CDR1 reads SGHRS; CDR2 reads YFSETQ. V shed 7 bases, J shed 6 bases, and the junction held 9 bases outside the gene matches. This CDR3 contains 14 residues. Written as DNA, the CDR3 is TGCGCCAGCGCCCTTGGACAGGGCGGTCAGCCCCAGCATTTT. It encodes CASALGQGGQPQHF.

The chain is built from TRBV3-1 (or the pseudogene TRBV3-2) and TRBJ1-2; D is perhaps TRBD1 (6 bases). There are 13 residues in the CDR3. The V gene lost 3 bases and the J gene lost 4 bases, with 9 bases spanning the gap. Germline assignment: CDR1 LGHDT and CDR2 YNNKEL (reference sequence). CDR3 sequence reads: CASSQGAFYGYTF. CDR3 in DNA: TGTGCCAGCAGCCAGGGGGCTTTCTATGGCTACACCTTC.

V is TRBV5-1 and J is TRBJ1-2; possibly TRBD1 for D (5 bases). This CDR3 has 15 residues. Trimming cost V 0 bases and J 1 base, with 10 bases left between them. Germline V gives CDR1 SGHRS, CDR2 YFSETQ. In nucleotides, the CDR3 is TGCGCCAGCAGCTTGGGGGGACTAAATAACTATGGCTACACCTTC. Translated: CASSLGGLNNYGYTF.

The CDR3 DNA reads TGTGCCAGCAGTTTATGCGACTACGAGCAGTACGTC. Its protein is CASSLCDYEQYV. The rearrangement links TRBV27 to TRBJ2-7, with D unresolved. V lost 1 base and J lost 3, with 4 bases in between. Per germline, CDR1 MNHEY and CDR2 SMNVEV (reference sequence). This CDR3 has 12 residues.

The chain couples TRBV12-3 or TRBV12-4 to TRBJ1-2; TRBD1 matches at 7 bases. V lost 5 bases, J lost 4 bases, and 4 bases stayed unmatched. CDR3 length: 13 amino acids. The CDR3 spells CASSPGTVYGYTF. The CDR3 bases are TGTGCCAGCAGTCCCGGGACAGTCTATGGCTACACCTTC.

The V and J genes are TRBV5-1 and TRBJ1-1, with 11 nucleotides matching TRBD1. Germline values: CDR1 SGHRS, CDR2 YFSETQ. Trimming took 4 bases from V and 3 from J; bases not matched to a gene: 5. The CDR3 runs 15 residues. CDR3: CASSRTGGRDTEAFF. As DNA, the CDR3 is TGCGCCAGCAGCAGGACAGGGGGCAGGGACACTGAAGCTTTCTTT.

This clone was observed once. V gene TRBV6-5 combines with J gene TRBJ2-7, with 9 bases aligning to TRBD1. This CDR3 region has 13 residues. Per the germline V gene, CDR1 is MNHEY and CDR2 is SVGAGI. Trimming cost V 6 bases and J 4 bases; bases outside gene matches: 4. CDR3 in DNA: TGTGCCAGCAGCTACAGGGGGCTATACGAGCAGTACGTC. Its translation: CASSYRGLYEQYV.

This clone was observed a handful of times. The chain uses TRBV29-1 and TRBJ1-2; D remains unclear. V was trimmed by 4 bases and J by 4 bases, leaving 7 bases between them. Per the germline V gene, CDR1 is SQVTM and CDR2 is ANQGSEA. The CDR3 extends over 11 amino acids. The CDR3 nucleotides read TGCAGCGTTGGATCGGTCTATGGCTACACCTTC. The encoded protein is CSVGSVYGYTF.

The rearrangement joins TRBV18 to TRBJ2-3; 7 positions match TRBD1. Trimming took 4 bases from V and 1 from J; bases not matched to a gene: 8. Germline loops: CDR1 KGHSH, CDR2 LQKENI. This CDR3 has 16 amino acids. The CDR3: CASSLSTGFGTDTQYF. CDR3 in DNA: TGTGCCAGCTCACTCTCGACAGGGTTTGGCACAGATACGCAGTATTTT.

The chain carries TRBV29-1 and TRBJ1-1; 7 positions match TRBD1. The CDR3 consists of 15 residues. Per germline, CDR1 SQVTM and CDR2 ANQGSEA. With 5 bases clipped from V and 2 bases from J, the junction kept 11 bases outside the gene matches. This CDR3 is CSVRTGLRLNTEAFF. The CDR3, as DNA: TGCAGCGTTCGGACAGGCCTGAGGTTAAACACTGAAGCTTTCTTT.

The chain recombines TRBV30 with TRBJ1-3; 8 nucleotides align to TRBD1. Germline assignment: CDR1 GTSNPN and CDR2 SVGIG (reference sequence). The J segment lost 3 bases and the V segment lost 3 bases, leaving 10 bases of the junction unmatched. The CDR3 length is 16 residues. The CDR3 here is CAWSKLIGQGGNTIYF. The DNA for the CDR3 is TGTGCCTGGAGCAAACTGATCGGACAGGGTGGAAACACCATATATTTT.

The chain is built from TRBV29-1 and TRBJ1-4; D gene ambiguous. With 3 bases removed from V and 4 bases from J, the gap between germline ends came to 6 bases. The CDR3 is 12 residues long. In germline, CDR1 is SQVTM, CDR2 ANQGSEA. CDR3 loop: CSVESNNEKLFF. CDR3 DNA sequence: TGCAGCGTTGAGTCAAATAATGAAAAACTGTTTTTT.

The V gene is TRBV5-1, the J gene TRBJ2-3; TRBD1 might be the D (6 bases). The V gene lost 4 bases and the J gene lost 7 bases, with 25 bases spanning the gap. This CDR3 is built from 17 residues. The germline gives CDR1 SGHRS, CDR2 YFSETQ. The CDR3 region is CASSLPSGTARGNTQYF. The CDR3, as DNA: TGCGCCAGCAGCCTCCCATCCGGGACGGCTAGGGGGAATACGCAGTATTTT.

The rearrangement uses TRBV5-1 and TRBJ1-1; D is perhaps TRBD1 (5 bases). Trimming left V 5 bases short and J 3 bases short, with 14 bases between. This CDR3 has 14 residues. Germline V gene data show CDR1 as SGHRS and CDR2 as YFSETQ. In DNA, the CDR3 is TGCGCCAGCAGGCAATCGGGGGGGTACACTGAAGCTTTCTTT. It specifies CASRQSGGYTEAFF. The full variable domain, with the rest looked up from reference TRBV5-1 and TRBJ1-1, is KAGVTQTPRYLIKTRGQQVTLSCSPISGHRSVSWYQQTPGQGLQFLFEYFSETQRNKGNFPGRFSGRQFSNSRSEMNVSTLELGDSALYLCASRQSGGYTEAFFGQGTRLTVV.

This clone was counted between two and nine times. The chain carries TRBV28 and TRBJ2-7; TRBD1 agrees at 10 bases. Germline loops: CDR1 MDHEN, CDR2 SYDVKM. With 1 base clipped from V and 4 bases from J, the junction kept 7 bases outside the gene matches. CDR3 length: 16 residues. For the CDR3, the DNA is TGTGCCAGCAGTTTATTAGGGGGACAGGGGATGTACGAGCAGTACGTC. This translates into CASSLLGGQGMYEQYV.